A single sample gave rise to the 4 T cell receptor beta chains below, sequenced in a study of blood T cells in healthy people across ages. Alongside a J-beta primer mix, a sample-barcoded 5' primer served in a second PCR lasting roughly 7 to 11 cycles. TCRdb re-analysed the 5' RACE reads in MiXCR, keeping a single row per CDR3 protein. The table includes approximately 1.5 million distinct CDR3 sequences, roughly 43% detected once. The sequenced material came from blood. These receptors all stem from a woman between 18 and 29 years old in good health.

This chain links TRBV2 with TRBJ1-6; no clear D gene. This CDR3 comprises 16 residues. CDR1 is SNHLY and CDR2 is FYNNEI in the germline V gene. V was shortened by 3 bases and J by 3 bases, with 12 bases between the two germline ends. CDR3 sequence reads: CASSEEGRGYNSPLHF. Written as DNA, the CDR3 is TGTGCCAGCAGTGAGGAGGGCCGAGGCTATAATTCACCCCTCCACTTT.

The chain's CDR3 is CASSVRASGYTDTQYF. The CDR3 DNA is TGTGCCAGCAGCGTACGGGCTAGCGGGTACACAGATACGCAGTATTTT. The chain employs TRBV9 and TRBJ2-3; 8 positions match TRBD2. The CDR3 consists of 16 residues. V shed 1 base and J 2 bases; nucleotides not matched to a gene: 6. The V gene's germline CDR1 is SGDLS and CDR2 YYNGEE.

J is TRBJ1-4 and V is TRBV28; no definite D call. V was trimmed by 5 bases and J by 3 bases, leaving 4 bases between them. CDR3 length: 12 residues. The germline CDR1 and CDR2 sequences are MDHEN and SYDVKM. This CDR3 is CASSIANEKLFF. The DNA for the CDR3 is TGTGCCAGCAGTATAGCTAATGAAAAACTGTTTTTT.

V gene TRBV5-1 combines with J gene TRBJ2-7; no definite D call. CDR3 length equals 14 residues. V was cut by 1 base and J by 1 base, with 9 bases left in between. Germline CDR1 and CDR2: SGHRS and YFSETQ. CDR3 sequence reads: CASSLNYGSYEQYF. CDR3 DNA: TGCGCCAGCAGCTTGAACTACGGATCCTACGAGCAGTACTTC.